This TCR beta chain is from a study of cytomegalovirus exposure and HLA in healthy donors (dated by TCRdb to about 2017). Describing the broader study: An earlier analysis of several hundred of the donors reported approximately 290 Gb of sequence data and roughly 110 million unique TCR beta sequences from 190 million or so T cells. All discovery cohort repertoires had been generated using a single sequencing platform. A later analysis re-analyzed previously published TCR beta repertoires from about 730 donors and added high-resolution HLA genotyping to study TCR occurrence patterns. Donor age, sex, ethnicity and CMV serostatus were compiled alongside the repertoire data. Among several hundred genotyped donors of the cohort, an average of approximately 200,000 unique TCR beta nucleotide sequences was sequenced per donor, of which about 18% were non-productive. The genetic ancestry cluster associated with self-reported Caucasian donors included 81% of the roughly 400 genotyped donors. To decide whether each TCR beta V gene segment behaved as functional or pseudogenic, an earlier analysis of some 540 of the donors relied on high-throughput TCR beta sequencing. An early release covering roughly 640 HLA-typed donors comprised 300 to 350 gigabases of sequencing data and 65 million to 100 million unique TCR sequences. The number of donors typed differed by locus, with roughly 620-640 for A, B, C, DRB1 and DQB1, around 560 for DQA1, 600 to 610 for DPA1, and over 400 for DPB1. HLA typing covered class I and class II loci at four-digit resolution. The later analysis used no new phenotypic data to find candidate immune exposures, relying instead on TCR beta sequences and their occurrence across donors. About five DR-DQ haplotypes were treated as single units for association and clustering because of strong linkage in the cohort. Along with the approximately 700-subject first cohort, a separate validation cohort of about 110 different subjects was used. The aim of the study was to test whether cataloging public T cell receptors could identify signatures of past pathogen exposure. To predict cytomegalovirus infection status, the study brought together high-throughput TCR immunosequencing, statistical association of individual TCRs with disease status, and machine learning. Using immunosequencing, the study profiled T cell repertoires from 640 or so subjects and related those repertoires to cytomegalovirus serostatus. A later genetic analysis took genome-wide SNP genotypes for about 55% of the 666 donors and used that subset as a discovery cohort.

Between the V and J ends, shortened by 0 bases and 2 bases respectively, the junction contains 13 bases. Spanning cysteine to phenylalanine, the CDR3 consists of 16 amino acids. The DNA shown is the 48-base CDR3, in frame from base 1. CDR1 and CDR2, looked up from the germline V gene (reference sequence), are GTSNPN and SVGIG. A remark on this clone: Its antigen has not been determined. Within one base of it there is no much larger clone, and no base qualities were kept.

The cohort was made up of about 610 healthy bone marrow donors. At the time of sampling, all cohort members were nominally healthy, though unrecorded immune exposures were likely present. The donor was CMV seropositive and was included in the group of 250 to 300 seropositive cohort members. Every donor gave a peripheral blood sample, and the peripheral blood mononuclear cells from that sample were used for TCR beta sequencing. Genomic DNA was extracted from the blood cell samples with the Qiagen DNeasy Blood Extraction Kit. To prepare the library, the immunoSEQ multiplex PCR assay was applied. For the multiplex PCR, a mixture combining 60 forward primers for TCR Vbeta segments and 13 reverse primers for TCR Jbeta segments was used. A multiplex PCR assay on genomic DNA amplified the CDR3 region of rearranged TCR beta genes. The amplified TCR beta libraries were sequenced on the Illumina HiSeq System as 87-base-pair reads. Regarding the original processing steps: Across the 700 or so repertoires, a later analysis counted about 81 million unique TCR beta chains, roughly 11 million of which were shared by at least two donors. Raw reads were error-corrected and collapsed into unique sequences with a nearest-neighbor algorithm that merged closely related sequences to remove PCR and sequencing errors. CDR3 sequences were aligned to IMGT reference sequences to assign V, D and J gene segments. For a sequence to be retained, a match of at least six nucleotides was required to both a V gene segment and a J gene segment. A rearrangement counted as productive if the CDR3 had no stop codons and remained in frame with V and J, and every other rearrangement counted as non-productive. Following IMGT convention, CDR3 was defined as the stretch from the second conserved V-encoded cysteine to the conserved J-encoded phenylalanine. Sequences without an unambiguous match to a single V gene segment were excluded from the earlier analysis of approximately 600 of the donors. In an earlier analysis of 587 of the donors, V segments were called functional above 56.7% productive rearrangements and were called segregating when the between-donor standard deviation exceeded 5%. A statistical classification framework was built to diagnose cytomegalovirus status from the catalog of TCR beta chain sequences. V and J gene assignment, in a later analysis, came from comparing TCR nucleotide sequences with IMGT/GENE-DB human TR gene sequences. A later analysis assigned CDR3 sequences and most-parsimonious VDJ recombination scenarios with the TCRdist pipeline. In a later analysis, every TCR beta chain was defined by the combination of its CDR3 amino acid sequence and its V-gene family, and reads without a unique V-gene family were dropped. In a later analysis, several hundred highly shared, low-generation-probability nucleotide sequences were removed to address suspected cross-contamination and a sequencing artifact. In a later analysis, a clonal expansion index was calculated for each public chain from normalized within-repertoire ranks of inferred template counts. Generation probabilities in a later analysis came from a VDJ recombination model fitted to out-of-frame rearrangements, and those results were checked against IGoR. In a later analysis, hypergeometric tests were used to score TCR-TCR, TCR-HLA and TCR-CMV co-occurrence, with a repertoire-size bias correction applied to TCR pairs. In a later analysis, false discovery rates were estimated by permuting HLA or CMV assignments 20 times. In a later analysis, co-occurring TCRs were grouped using DBSCAN, with TCRdist sequence similarity added in when clustering inside HLA-allele-positive subsets. Repertoires with fewer than 30,000 or more than 120,000 public chains, plus five repertoires with anomalous nucleotide sharing, were excluded from co-occurrence clustering. TCRdb provides this immuneACCESS table in a form limited to in-frame rearrangements. Some clones are lacking; in checked studies, under half of them reflect an unresolved V gene, and why the rest are absent is not known. V, J and clone size reflect that table, while D and trimming were determined from the DNA. Here the sample has approximately 52,000 clones; approximately 71% occur a single time. The ten most abundant clones make up roughly 36% of the sample.

What the authors observed across the whole study: According to a later analysis, most CMV-associated TCR beta chains appeared to be HLA-restricted, and the HLA associations seemed to be driven largely by CMV exposure. A later genetic analysis reported fewer N-insertions in productive TCRs among donors in an Asian-associated ancestry cluster than the roughly 700-donor mean. The presence/absence analyses assumed that sequencing depth was roughly uniform across donors, and that assumption may not be true. The classifier was reported to diagnose cytomegalovirus status with high specificity and sensitivity in both the original cohort and the validation cohort. In the study, approximately 150 TCR beta chains were listed as associated with cytomegalovirus. A further reported finding was that TCR beta sequences accurately predicted the HLA-A and HLA-B alleles for most subjects in the first cohort. Strong co-occurrence of HLA alleles, especially DR and DQ, made assigning TCR associations to individual alleles difficult. It was suggested by the authors that the approach could potentially be generalized to other disease states and immunological phenotypes. An association between a missense DCLRE1C variant and V-gene and J-gene trimming of TCR beta chains was found in a later genetic analysis and replicated in an independent cohort. A cluster of highly shared sequence variants was judged likely to be a technical artifact of the sequencing pipeline. Most TCR sequences were observed very rarely across donors, whereas some public TCRs were present in many individuals. Linkage disequilibrium might explain the correlated functional status among segregating V segments, but an unknown experimental factor could not be ruled out. Because counts were too low, fewer than 20 rarely observed V segments, including chromosome 9 orphons, were excluded from the earlier analysis of around 590 of the donors. Specific HLA alleles were associated with 16,951 TCR beta sequences at a false discovery rate of 0.05 in a later analysis. A later analysis found that HLA-associated TCR beta chains were more clonally expanded and had lower generation probabilities than equally common non-associated chains. In an earlier analysis of more than 500 of the donors, most TCR beta V segments appeared in productive rearrangements about 87% or about 30% of the time, broadly matching IMGT annotations. For the cohort, immune exposure information was limited to CMV serostatus. Several of the top co-occurrence clusters appeared to be linked to parvovirus B19, influenza, CMV and Epstein-Barr virus, according to a later analysis. The cohort was sequenced for TCR beta chains only, and without alpha or paired-chain data the features that could be detected were limited. In a later analysis, TCR association rates were found to vary across HLA loci, with the most associated TCRs seen for DRB1 alleles and the fewest for HLA-C alleles. Because some donors lacked HLA typing at each locus, the association tests relied only on the typed subset. Some IMGT-functional V segments, including TRBV6-2 and TRBV6-3, could not be distinguished by the 87-base-pair reads and were therefore excluded. Three of the identified cytomegalovirus-associated TCR beta chains were confirmed in vitro to be specific for cytomegalovirus antigens.

In this chain, TRBV30 is recombined with TRBJ2-2, with a tentative D gene TRBD2 over 7 matching bases. This TCR was recovered from a man in his forties in good health and CMV-seropositive. Sequences were obtained from PBMCs. The base sequence is TGTGCCTGGAGTGTACGAGGGGGGGCAAACACCGGGGAGCTGTTTTTT. Translated, this is CAWSVRGGANTGELFF.